One and the same sample provided the 11 T cell receptor beta chains below, sequenced in a study of blood T cell repertoires in COVID-19. TCRdb's copy holds only in-frame clones and misses some; the assay was immunoSEQ multiplex PCR. Here the sample spans roughly 200,000 clones, approximately 79% being singletons. The sample taken for sequencing was peripheral blood. The source of these receptors is a man between 50 and 59 years old who had recovered from COVID-19.

Here the CDR3 reads CASSLGAGSDTDTQYF. The CDR3 DNA follows: TGTGCCAGCAGCTTAGGCGCCGGGTCAGACACAGATACGCAGTATTTT. V gene TRBV7-2 combines with J gene TRBJ2-3; D is unclear. The V end lost 1 base, the J end lost 2 bases, and 13 bases lay between the germline ends. The CDR3 consists of 16 residues. The germline V gene encodes CDR1 SGHTA and CDR2 FQGNSA.

This chain connects TRBV7-8 to TRBJ2-1; 10 bases are a match to TRBD2. The ends lost 7 bases at V and 15 bases at J; junction bases unmatched: 12. Germline V gene sequence: CDR1 SGHVS, CDR2 FQNEAQ. This CDR3 region has 13 residues. CDR3 nucleotides: TGTGCCAGCACCGAGGGGCTAGCGGGAGCTCCGTTCTTC. Translating gives CASTEGLAGAPFF.

This clone was seen a single time. CDR3 DNA sequence: TGTGCCAGCAGCGTTCTGGGGGGGCCTGAGGAGCAGTACTTC. Translating it yields CASSVLGGPEEQYF. The rearrangement uses TRBV9 and TRBJ2-7; possibly TRBD2 for D (7 bases). The CDR3 runs to 14 residues. Looked up from germline, CDR1 is SGDLS and CDR2 is YYNGEE. V dropped 2 bases and J dropped 7 bases, with 16 bases sitting between them.

The V call is TRBV2, the J call TRBJ1-2; D not resolved. CDR3 length: 15 residues. Germline values: CDR1 SNHLY, CDR2 FYNNEI. V lost 7 bases to trimming and J lost 0 bases, with 15 bases between them. As DNA, the CDR3 is TGTGCCAGCACCGGGGAAGACACCGCTAACTATGGCTACACCTTC. Protein product: CASTGEDTANYGYTF.

The V call is TRBV20-1, the J call TRBJ2-1, with 10 bases aligning to TRBD2. Germline V gene data show CDR1 as DFQATT and CDR2 as SNEGSKA (reference sequence). The CDR3 is 16 residues long. The V and J ends lost 3 bases and 4 bases, in that order; junction bases with no gene match: 9. CDR3 nucleotide sequence: TGCAGTGCTAGTACTAGCGGGAAGAAGACATACAATGAGCAGTTCTTC. This translates into CSASTSGKKTYNEQFF.

The chain joins TRBV30 to TRBJ1-5; the match to TRBD1 covers 9 bases. CDR1 is GTSNPN and CDR2 is SVGIG in the germline V gene (reference sequence). After removal of 1 base from V and 6 bases from J, the junction contained 1 base not matched to a gene. The CDR3 totals 13 residues. CDR3 loop: CAWSGTGAQPQHF. The CDR3 DNA follows: TGTGCCTGGAGTGGGACAGGGGCTCAGCCCCAGCATTTT.

The chain carries TRBV27 and TRBJ2-5; possible D gene TRBD1, 6 bases. Trimming pared 3 bases from V and 1 base from J, leaving 9 bases between. The germline gives CDR1 MNHEY, CDR2 SMNVEV (reference sequence). The CDR3 runs 14 residues. The CDR3 sequence is CASSFRDTQETQYF. CDR3 coding DNA: TGTGCCAGCAGTTTCCGGGACACCCAAGAGACCCAGTACTTC.

The chain joins TRBV6-2 or TRBV6-3 to TRBJ1-5; D ambiguous. V was trimmed by 2 bases and J by 5 bases, leaving 7 bases between them. Germline CDR1 reads MNHEY; CDR2 reads SVGEGT. The CDR3 has 13 amino acids. The CDR3 nucleotides read TGTGCCAGCAGTTACCTATCGTATCAGCCCCAGCATTTT. It codes for CASSYLSYQPQHF.

J is TRBJ2-3 and V is TRBV5-6, with 12 nucleotides matching TRBD2. Trimming took 4 bases from V and 4 from J; bases not matched to a gene: 7. Germline CDR1 and CDR2: SGHDT and YYEEEE. The CDR3 totals 16 residues. Here the CDR3 DNA reads TGTGCCAGCAGCCTACTGACTAGCGGGGGCCCAGATACGCAGTATTTT. Translation: CASSLLTSGGPDTQYF. The full variable domain, rest sourced from reference TRBV5-6 and TRBJ2-3, is DAGVTQSPTHLIKTRGQQVTLRCSPKSGHDTVSWYQQALGQGPQFIFQYYEEEERQRGNFPDRFSGHQFPNYSSELNVNALLLGDSALYLCASSLLTSGGPDTQYFGPGTRLTVL.

The chain has TRBV7-2 and TRBJ2-1, with 7 bases aligning to TRBD2. This CDR3 is built from 14 residues. Germline V gives CDR1 SGHTA, CDR2 FQGNSA. V was pared by 1 base and J by 8 bases, with 5 bases of the junction left unmatched. DNA of the CDR3: TGTGCCAGCAGCTTAGAGGCGGGAGTGTATGAGCAGTTCTTC. Protein: CASSLEAGVYEQFF.

The chain is built from TRBV4-2 and TRBJ2-1; 8 nucleotides match TRBD2. The CDR3 is 16 amino acids. Germline lookup yields CDR1 LGHNA and CDR2 YNFKEQ. Trimming took 4 bases from V and 2 from J; bases not matched to a gene: 7. This CDR3 is CASSPSKRETYNEQFF. CDR3 DNA: TGTGCCAGCAGCCCCTCGAAGCGGGAGACCTACAATGAGCAGTTCTTC.